This is a list of T cell receptor beta chains from one sample in a study of CD8 T cells in Susac syndrome. MiXCR, applied by TCRdb to the immunoSEQ multiplex PCR reads, yields one record per CDR3 protein. The sample contains around 270,000 distinct CDR3 sequences, roughly 85% of which appear only once. What was sequenced was CD8+ T cells from PBMCs. The receptors derive from a human donor with multiple sclerosis. CDR3s include the opening cysteine and the closing phenylalanine or tryptophan. The D gene is left open where the match is weak. Clone sizes are given selectively: once, few, many, or a class where the clone is expanded.

D gene	clone size	J gene	V gene	CDR3 DNA	CDR3 protein
-	-	TRBJ2-7	TRBV14	TGTGCCAGCAGCCAAGTTCCAGCGTACGAGCAGTACTTC	CASSQVPAYEQYF
TRBD2	-	TRBJ2-5	TRBV7-9	TGTGCCAGCAGACCCGGACTAGCGGGAGGACCTACTCGTGAGACCCAGTACTTC	CASRPGLAGGPTRETQYF
TRBD2	-	TRBJ2-5	TRBV27	TGTGCCAGCAGTTCTGGGACTAGCGGGAGCTTCGAGACCCAGTACTTC	CASSSGTSGSFETQYF
-	once	TRBJ2-3	TRBV10-3	TGTGCCACCGATAAGGGGGAAGTAAGCACAGATACGCAGTATTTT	CATDKGEVSTDTQYF
TRBD2	-	TRBJ2-7	TRBV5-4	TGTGCCAGCAGAATAGCGAGCGGGAGGGGCTACGAGCAGTACTTC	CASRIASGRGYEQYF
-	-	TRBJ2-6	TRBV6-5	TGTGCCAGCAGTTACTCTGGCGGGACGGCCCTCTCTGGGGCCAACGTCCTGACTTTC	CASSYSGGTALSGANVLTF
-	few	TRBJ1-1	TRBV19	TGTGCCAGTAGTATTGGGGTTGACGACACTGAAGCTTTCTTT	CASSIGVDDTEAFF
-	-	TRBJ2-7	TRBV5-4	TGTGCCAGCAGCTTGGACCAAGTCTCGTACGAGCAGTACTTC	CASSLDQVSYEQYF
-	once	TRBJ2-2	TRBV9	TGTGCCAGCAGCGTAGCTTTAGGGGGGAGCACCGGGGAGCTGTTTTTT	CASSVALGGSTGELFF
-	-	TRBJ2-7	TRBV28	TGTGCCAGCAGCTTACTCCCAGTCTGGAGCTCCTACGAGCAGTACTTC	CASSLLPVWSSYEQYF
TRBD1	few	TRBJ2-1	TRBV19	TGTGCCAGTAGTACCTGGACAGGGGAGCAGTTCTTC	CASSTWTGEQFF